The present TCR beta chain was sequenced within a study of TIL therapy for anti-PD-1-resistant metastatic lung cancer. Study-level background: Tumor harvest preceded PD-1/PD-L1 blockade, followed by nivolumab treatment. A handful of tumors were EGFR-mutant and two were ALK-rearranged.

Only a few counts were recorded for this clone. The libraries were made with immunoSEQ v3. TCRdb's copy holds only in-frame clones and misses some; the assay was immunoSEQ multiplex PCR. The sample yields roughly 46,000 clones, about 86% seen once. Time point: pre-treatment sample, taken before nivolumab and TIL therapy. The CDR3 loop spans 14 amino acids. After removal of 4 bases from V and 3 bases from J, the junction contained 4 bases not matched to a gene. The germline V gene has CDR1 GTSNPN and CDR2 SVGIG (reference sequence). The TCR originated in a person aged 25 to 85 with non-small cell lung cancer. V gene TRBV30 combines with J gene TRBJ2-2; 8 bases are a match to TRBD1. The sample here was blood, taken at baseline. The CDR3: CAWKGQVYTGELFF. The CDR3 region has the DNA TGTGCCTGGAAGGGACAGGTCTACACCGGGGAGCTGTTTTTT.